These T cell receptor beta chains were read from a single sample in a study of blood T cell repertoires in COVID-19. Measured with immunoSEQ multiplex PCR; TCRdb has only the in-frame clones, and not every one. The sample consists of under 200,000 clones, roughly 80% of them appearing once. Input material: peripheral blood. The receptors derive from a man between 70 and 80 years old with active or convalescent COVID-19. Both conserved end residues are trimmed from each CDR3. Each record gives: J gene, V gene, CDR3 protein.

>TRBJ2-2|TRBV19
ASTLGGTSFTGELF
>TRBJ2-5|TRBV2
ASSFLGGTQETQY
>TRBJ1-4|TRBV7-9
ASSLYRSLEEKLF
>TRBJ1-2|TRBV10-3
AIGGQGVSEYGYT
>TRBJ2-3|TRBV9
ASSVVGLAGGPSTDTQY
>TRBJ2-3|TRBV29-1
SVEGGRAADTQY
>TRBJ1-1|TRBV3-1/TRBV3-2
ASSLPDRDTEAF
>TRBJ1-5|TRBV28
ASSPTGGADYSNQPQH
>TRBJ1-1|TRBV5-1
ASSLHRGANTEAF
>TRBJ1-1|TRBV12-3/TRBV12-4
ASIPAHTEAF
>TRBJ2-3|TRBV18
ASSPSGADISTDTQY
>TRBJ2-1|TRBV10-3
AIRYSGEDEQF
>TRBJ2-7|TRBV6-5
ASSRTGSYEQY
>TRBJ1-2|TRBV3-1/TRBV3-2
ASSQSNPNYGYT